What follows is one TCR beta chain and its context. The length of the CDR3 is 16 residues. CDR1 is SGHTA and CDR2 is FQGTGA in the germline V gene. Trimming removed 5 bases from V and 4 bases from J, with 18 bases in between. The data were produced by immunoSEQ multiplex PCR, yet TCRdb's version contains in-frame clones alone and is incomplete. The repertoire holds 130,000 or so clones, with 80% as singletons. The data were obtained in a study of blood T cell repertoires in COVID-19. The TCR sequence derives from a man in his sixties with active or convalescent COVID-19. The gene calls are TRBV7-3 and TRBJ2-1; D is possibly TRBD2 (6 bases). The sequencing sample was made of peripheral blood. The CDR3 here is CASSTSTGTPYNEQFF. CDR3 nucleotides: TGTGCCAGCAGCACATCTACCGGGACTCCTTACAATGAGCAGTTCTTC.